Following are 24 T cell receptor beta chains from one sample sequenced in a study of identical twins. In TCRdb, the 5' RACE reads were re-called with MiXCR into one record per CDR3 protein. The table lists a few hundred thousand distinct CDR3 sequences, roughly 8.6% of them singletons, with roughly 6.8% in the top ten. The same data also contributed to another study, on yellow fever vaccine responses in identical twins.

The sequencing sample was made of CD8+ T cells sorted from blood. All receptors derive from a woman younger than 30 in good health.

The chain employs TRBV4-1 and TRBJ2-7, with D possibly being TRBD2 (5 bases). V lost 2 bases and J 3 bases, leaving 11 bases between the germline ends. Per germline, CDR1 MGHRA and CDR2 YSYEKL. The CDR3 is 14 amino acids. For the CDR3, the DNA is TGCGCCAGCAGCCAAACCGGACGGGACTACGAGCAGTACTTC. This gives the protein CASSQTGRDYEQYF.

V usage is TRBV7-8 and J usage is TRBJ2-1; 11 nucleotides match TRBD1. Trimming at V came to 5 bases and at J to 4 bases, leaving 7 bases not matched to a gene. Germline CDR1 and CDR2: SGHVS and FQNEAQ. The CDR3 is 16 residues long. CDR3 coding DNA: TGTGCCAGCAGCCTTTTGGGACAGGGGGGGTACAATGAGCAGTTCTTC. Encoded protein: CASSLLGQGGYNEQFF.

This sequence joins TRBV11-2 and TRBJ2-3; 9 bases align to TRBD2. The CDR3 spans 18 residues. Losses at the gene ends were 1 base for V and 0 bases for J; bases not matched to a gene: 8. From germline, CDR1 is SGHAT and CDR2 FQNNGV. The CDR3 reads CASSLGVISGSSTDTQYF. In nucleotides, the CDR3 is TGTGCCAGCAGCTTAGGCGTGATTAGCGGGAGCAGCACAGATACGCAGTATTTT.

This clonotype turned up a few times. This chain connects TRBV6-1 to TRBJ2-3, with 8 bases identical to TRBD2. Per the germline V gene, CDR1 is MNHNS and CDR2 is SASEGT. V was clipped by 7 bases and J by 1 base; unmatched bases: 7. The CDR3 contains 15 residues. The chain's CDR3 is CASTRGGLRTDTQYF. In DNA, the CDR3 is TGTGCCAGCACCCGCGGGGGGTTGCGCACAGATACGCAGTATTTT.

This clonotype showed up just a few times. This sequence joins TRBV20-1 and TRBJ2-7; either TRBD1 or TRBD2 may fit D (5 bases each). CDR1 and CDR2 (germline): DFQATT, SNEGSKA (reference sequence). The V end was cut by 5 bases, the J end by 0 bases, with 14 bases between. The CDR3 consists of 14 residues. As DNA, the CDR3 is TGCAGTGCTGTGGGACCGAACGACTCCTACGAGCAGTACTTC. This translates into CSAVGPNDSYEQYF.

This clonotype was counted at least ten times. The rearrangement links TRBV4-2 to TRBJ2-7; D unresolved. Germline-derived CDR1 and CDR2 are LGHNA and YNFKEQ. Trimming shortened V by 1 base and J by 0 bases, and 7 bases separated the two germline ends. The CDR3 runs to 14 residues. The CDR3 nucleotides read TGTGCCAGCAGCCAAGTAGGCGGCTCCTACGAGCAGTACTTC. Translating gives CASSQVGGSYEQYF.

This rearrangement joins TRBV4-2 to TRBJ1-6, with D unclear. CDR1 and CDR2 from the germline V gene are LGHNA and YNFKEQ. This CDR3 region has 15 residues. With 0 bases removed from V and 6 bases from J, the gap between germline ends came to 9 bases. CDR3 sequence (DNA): TGTGCCAGCAGCCAAGAGCCCGGATTTAATTCACCCCTCCACTTT. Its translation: CASSQEPGFNSPLHF.

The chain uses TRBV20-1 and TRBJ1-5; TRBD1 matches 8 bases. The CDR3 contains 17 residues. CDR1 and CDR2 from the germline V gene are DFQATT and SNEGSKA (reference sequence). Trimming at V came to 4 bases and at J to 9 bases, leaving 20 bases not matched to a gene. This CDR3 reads CSANDASPAGGWRPQHF. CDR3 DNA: TGCAGTGCTAACGACGCAAGCCCGGCAGGGGGCTGGAGGCCCCAGCATTTT.

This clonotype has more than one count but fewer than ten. CDR3 region: CASSYLEMGEQFF. Written as DNA, the CDR3 is TGTGCCAGCAGTTACCTCGAAATGGGTGAGCAGTTCTTC. The chain couples TRBV6-5 to TRBJ2-1; D unresolved. This CDR3 has 13 residues. CDR1 MNHEY and CDR2 SVGAGI come from the germline V gene. V lost 2 bases and J lost 9, with 11 bases in between.

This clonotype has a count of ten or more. DNA for the CDR3: TGCGCCAGCAGCTTGTATGGGGGACCGGACACTGAAGCTTTCTTT. Its protein product is CASSLYGGPDTEAFF. The gene calls are TRBV5-1 and TRBJ1-1, with a possible D match to TRBD1 (5 bases). This CDR3 is 15 amino acids long. V was clipped by 1 base and J by 3 bases, with 13 bases between them. Germline assignment: CDR1 SGHRS and CDR2 YFSETQ.

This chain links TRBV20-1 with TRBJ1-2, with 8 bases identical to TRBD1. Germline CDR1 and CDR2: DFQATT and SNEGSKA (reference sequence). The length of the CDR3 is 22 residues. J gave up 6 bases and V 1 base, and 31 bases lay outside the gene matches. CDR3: CSARALSPAAFLETGAFHGYTF. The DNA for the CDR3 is TGCAGTGCTAGAGCCTTATCCCCTGCCGCTTTCCTAGAGACAGGGGCCTTCCATGGCTACACCTTC.

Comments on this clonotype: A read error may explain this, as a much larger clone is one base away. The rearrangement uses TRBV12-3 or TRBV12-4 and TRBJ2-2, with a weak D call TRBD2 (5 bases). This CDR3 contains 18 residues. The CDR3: CAISFSGIRGQNTGELFF. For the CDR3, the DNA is TGTGCCATCAGTTTTTCGGGGATTCGAGGGCAGAACACCGGGGAGCTGTTTTTT.

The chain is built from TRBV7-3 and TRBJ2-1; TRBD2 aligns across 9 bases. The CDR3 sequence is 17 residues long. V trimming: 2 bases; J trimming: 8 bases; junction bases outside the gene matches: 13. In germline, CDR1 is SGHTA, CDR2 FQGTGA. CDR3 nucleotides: TGTGCCAGCAGCTTAGCGCCCTCAAGCGGGGGGTACTATGAGCAGTTCTTC. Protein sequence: CASSLAPSSGGYYEQFF.

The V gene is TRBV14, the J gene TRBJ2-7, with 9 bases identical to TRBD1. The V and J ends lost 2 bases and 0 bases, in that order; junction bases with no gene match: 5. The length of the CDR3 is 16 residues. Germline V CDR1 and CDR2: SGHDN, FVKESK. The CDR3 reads CASSQPGTGPSYEQYF. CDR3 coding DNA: TGTGCCAGCAGCCAACCGGGGACAGGGCCCTCCTACGAGCAGTACTTC.

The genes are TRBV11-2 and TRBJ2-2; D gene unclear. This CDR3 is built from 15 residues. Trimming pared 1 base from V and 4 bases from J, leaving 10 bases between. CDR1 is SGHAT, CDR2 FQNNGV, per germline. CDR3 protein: CASSLAGGFTGELFF. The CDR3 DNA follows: TGTGCCAGCAGCTTAGCCGGCGGTTTCACCGGGGAGCTGTTTTTT.

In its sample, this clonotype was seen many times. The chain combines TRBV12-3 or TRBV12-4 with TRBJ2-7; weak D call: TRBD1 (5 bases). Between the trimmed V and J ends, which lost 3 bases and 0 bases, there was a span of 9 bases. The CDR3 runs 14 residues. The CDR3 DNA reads TGTGCCAGCAGTTTGGGGCTAGTCTCCTACGAGCAGTACTTC. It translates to CASSLGLVSYEQYF.

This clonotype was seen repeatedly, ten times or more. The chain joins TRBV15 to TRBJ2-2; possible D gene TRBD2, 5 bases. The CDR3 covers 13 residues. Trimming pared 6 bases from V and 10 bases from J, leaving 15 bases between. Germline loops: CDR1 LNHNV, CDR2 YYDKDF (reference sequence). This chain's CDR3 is CATSPGLGVELFF. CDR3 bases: TGTGCCACCAGTCCCGGCCTGGGAGTGGAGCTGTTTTTT.

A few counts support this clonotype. CDR3 region: CASSQATGTPYEQYF. The CDR3 DNA follows: TGCGCCAGCAGCCAAGCCACAGGGACCCCCTACGAGCAGTACTTC. V gene TRBV4-3 combines with J gene TRBJ2-7, with D perhaps matching TRBD1 (6 bases). Germline-derived CDR1 and CDR2 are LGHNA and YSLEER. V lost 1 base and J lost 2, with 12 bases in between. This CDR3 is built from 15 residues.

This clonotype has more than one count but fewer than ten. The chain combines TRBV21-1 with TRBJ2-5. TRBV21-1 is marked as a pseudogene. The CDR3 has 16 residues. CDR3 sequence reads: CASSKAIQTNQETQYF. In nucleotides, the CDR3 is TGTGCCAGCAGCAAAGCGATACAAACAAACCAAGAGACCCAGTACTTC.

Here the CDR3 DNA reads TGTGCCTGGAGTGTAGCTAGCGGGGCCCAAGATGAGCAGTTCTTC. Translating gives CAWSVASGAQDEQFF. The J gene is TRBJ2-1, the V gene TRBV30, with 9 bases identical to TRBD2. This CDR3 region has 15 residues. Trimming took 0 bases from V and 8 from J; bases not matched to a gene: 8. The germline V gene encodes CDR1 GTSNPN and CDR2 SVGIG (reference sequence).

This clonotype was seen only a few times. The CDR3 sequence is CASHLNRGNTEAFF. The CDR3 DNA reads as TGTGCCAGTCACCTTAACAGGGGAAACACTGAAGCTTTCTTT. The chain employs TRBV7-9 and TRBJ1-1; 7 bases are a match to TRBD1. Germline assignment: CDR1 SEHNR and CDR2 FQNEAQ (reference sequence). Unmatched junction bases numbered 9, after V lost 9 bases and J lost 2 bases. The CDR3 totals 14 residues.

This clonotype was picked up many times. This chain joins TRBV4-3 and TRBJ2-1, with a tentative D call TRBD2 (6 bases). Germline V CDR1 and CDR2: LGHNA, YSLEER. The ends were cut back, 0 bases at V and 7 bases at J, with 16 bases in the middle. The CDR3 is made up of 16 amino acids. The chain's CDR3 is CASSQEATLATNEQFF. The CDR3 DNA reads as TGCGCCAGCAGCCAAGAAGCGACTCTAGCGACGAATGAGCAGTTCTTC.

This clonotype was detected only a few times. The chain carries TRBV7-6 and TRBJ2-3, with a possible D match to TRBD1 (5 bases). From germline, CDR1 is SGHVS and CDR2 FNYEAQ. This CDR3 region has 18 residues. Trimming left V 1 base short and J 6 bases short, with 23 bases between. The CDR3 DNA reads TGTGCCAGCAGCTTAGTCTTTAGGCAGGGTGAAAGATCTGATACGCAGTATTTT. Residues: CASSLVFRQGERSDTQYF.

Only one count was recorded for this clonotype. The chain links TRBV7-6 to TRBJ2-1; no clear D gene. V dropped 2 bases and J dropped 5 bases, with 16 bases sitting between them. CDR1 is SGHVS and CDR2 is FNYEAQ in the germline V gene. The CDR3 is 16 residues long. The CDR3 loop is CASSLMVGENNNEQFF. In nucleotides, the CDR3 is TGTGCCAGCAGCTTAATGGTGGGCGAGAACAACAATGAGCAGTTCTTC.